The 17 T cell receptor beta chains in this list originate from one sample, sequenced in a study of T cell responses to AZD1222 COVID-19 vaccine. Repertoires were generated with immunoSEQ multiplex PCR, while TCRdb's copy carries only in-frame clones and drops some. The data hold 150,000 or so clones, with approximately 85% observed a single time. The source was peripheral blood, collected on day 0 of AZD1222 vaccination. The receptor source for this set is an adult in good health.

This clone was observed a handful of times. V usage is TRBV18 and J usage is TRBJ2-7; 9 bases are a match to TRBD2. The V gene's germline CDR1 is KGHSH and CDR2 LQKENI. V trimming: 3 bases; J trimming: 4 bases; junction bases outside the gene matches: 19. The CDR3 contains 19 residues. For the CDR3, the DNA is TGTGCCAGCTCACCCAGTTTTAGTATGGCGGGAGGGCCGAAGTACGAGCAGTACTTC. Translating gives CASSPSFSMAGGPKYEQYF.

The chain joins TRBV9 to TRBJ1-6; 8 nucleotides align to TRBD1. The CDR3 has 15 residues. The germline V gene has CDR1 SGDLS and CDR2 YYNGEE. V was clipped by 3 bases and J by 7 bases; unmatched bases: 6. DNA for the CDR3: TGTGCCAGCAGCGCGACAGGGGCCGTGAATTCACCCCTCCACTTT. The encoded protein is CASSATGAVNSPLHF.

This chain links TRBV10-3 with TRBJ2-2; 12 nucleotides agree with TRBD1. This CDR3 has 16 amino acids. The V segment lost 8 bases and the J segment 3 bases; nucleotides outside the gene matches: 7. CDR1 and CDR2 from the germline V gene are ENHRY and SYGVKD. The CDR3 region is CAIGTGGALDTGELFF. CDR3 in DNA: TGTGCCATCGGGACAGGGGGCGCGTTGGACACCGGGGAGCTGTTTTTT.

The DNA of the CDR3 is TGTGCCAGCAGTTTCCAGGGGGCGAGGAACACTGAAGCTTTCTTT. It is translated as CASSFQGARNTEAFF. V and J are TRBV28 and TRBJ1-1; TRBD1 matches at 8 bases. V shed 3 bases, J shed 1 base, and the junction held 4 bases outside the gene matches. Germline CDR1 MDHEN, CDR2 SYDVKM. The CDR3 length is 15 residues.

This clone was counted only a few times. The CDR3 sequence: CASSLLGAGGPSYNEQFF. The CDR3 nucleotides read TGTGCCAGCAGCCTCCTTGGTGCGGGGGGACCATCCTACAATGAGCAGTTCTTC. V gene TRBV11-3 combines with J gene TRBJ2-1; 8 bases fit TRBD2. V shed 5 bases and J 1 base; nucleotides not matched to a gene: 13. The CDR3 is 18 amino acids. Germline assignment: CDR1 SGHNT and CDR2 YENEEA.

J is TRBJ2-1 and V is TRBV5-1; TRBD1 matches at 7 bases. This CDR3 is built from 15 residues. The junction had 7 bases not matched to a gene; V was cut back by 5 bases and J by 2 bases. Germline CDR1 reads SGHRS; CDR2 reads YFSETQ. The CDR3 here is CASSYMTGTYNEQFF. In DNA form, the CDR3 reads TGCGCCAGCAGTTACATGACAGGGACCTACAATGAGCAGTTCTTC.

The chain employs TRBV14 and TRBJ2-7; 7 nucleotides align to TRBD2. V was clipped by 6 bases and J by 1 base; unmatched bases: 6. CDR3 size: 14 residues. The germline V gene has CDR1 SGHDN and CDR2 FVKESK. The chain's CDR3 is CASRGASGSYEQYF. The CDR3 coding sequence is TGTGCCAGCAGAGGGGCTAGCGGTTCCTACGAGCAGTACTTC.

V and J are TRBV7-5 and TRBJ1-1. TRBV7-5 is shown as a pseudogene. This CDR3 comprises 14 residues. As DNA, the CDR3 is TGTGCCAGAAGCCCTCAAGAGGGGATGGCTGAAGCTTTCTTT. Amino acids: CARSPQEGMAEAFF.

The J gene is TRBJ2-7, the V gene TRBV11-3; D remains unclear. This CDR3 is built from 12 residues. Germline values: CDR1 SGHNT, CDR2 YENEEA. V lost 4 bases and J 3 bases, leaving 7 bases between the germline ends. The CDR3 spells CASSSNNYEQYF. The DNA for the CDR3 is TGTGCCAGCAGCTCGAATAACTACGAGCAGTACTTC.

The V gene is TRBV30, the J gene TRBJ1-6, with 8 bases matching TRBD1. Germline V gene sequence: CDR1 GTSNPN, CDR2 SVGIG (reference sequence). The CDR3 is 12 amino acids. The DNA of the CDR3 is TGTGCTAACAGGGGGATGGATTCACCCCTCCACTTT. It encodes CANRGMDSPLHF.

CDR3 sequence (DNA): TGTGCCAGCAGCTCGCCCATCGCAGTTAACTATGGCTACACCTTC. Translated, it gives CASSSPIAVNYGYTF. This chain links TRBV7-9 with TRBJ1-2; D is uncertain. The germline V and J ends were trimmed by 4 bases and 1 base, with 13 bases remaining between them. Germline lookup yields CDR1 SEHNR and CDR2 FQNEAQ (reference sequence). The CDR3 totals 15 residues.

The DNA for the CDR3 is TGTGCCAGCAGCGTGGGGACAGGGGGCGTCTACGAGCAGTACTTC. It encodes CASSVGTGGVYEQYF. J is TRBJ2-7 and V is TRBV9; TRBD1 matches 12 bases. The J segment lost 3 bases and the V segment lost 2 bases, leaving 3 bases of the junction unmatched. Per the germline V gene, CDR1 is SGDLS and CDR2 is YYNGEE. The CDR3 is 15 residues long. The complete variable domain, with remaining parts taken from reference TRBV9 and TRBJ2-7, reads DSGVTQTPKHLITATGQRVTLRCSPRSGDLSVYWYQQSLDQGLQFLIQYYNGEERAKGNILERFSAQQFPDLHSELNLSSLELGDSALYFCASSVGTGGVYEQYFGPGTRLTVT.

For the CDR3, the DNA is TGTGCCAGCAGTCCTCTACTCAATTCACCCCTCCACTTT. Residues: CASSPLLNSPLHF. V gene TRBV28 combines with J gene TRBJ1-6; D remains unclear. This CDR3 is 13 amino acids long. Trimming left V 5 bases short and J 7 bases short, with 9 bases between. CDR1 and CDR2 (germline): MDHEN, SYDVKM.

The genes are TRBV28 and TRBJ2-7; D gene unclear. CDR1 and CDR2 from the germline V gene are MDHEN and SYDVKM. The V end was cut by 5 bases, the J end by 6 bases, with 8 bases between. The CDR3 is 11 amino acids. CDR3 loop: CASSHAVEQYF. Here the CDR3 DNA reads TGTGCCAGCAGTCATGCGGTCGAGCAGTACTTC.

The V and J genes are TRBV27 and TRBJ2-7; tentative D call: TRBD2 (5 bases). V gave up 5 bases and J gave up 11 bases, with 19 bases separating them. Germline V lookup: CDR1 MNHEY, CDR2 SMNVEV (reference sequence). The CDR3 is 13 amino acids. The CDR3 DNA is TGTGCCAGCAGTACCACCTGGACGGAGGAAGAGTACTTC. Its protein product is CASSTTWTEEEYF.

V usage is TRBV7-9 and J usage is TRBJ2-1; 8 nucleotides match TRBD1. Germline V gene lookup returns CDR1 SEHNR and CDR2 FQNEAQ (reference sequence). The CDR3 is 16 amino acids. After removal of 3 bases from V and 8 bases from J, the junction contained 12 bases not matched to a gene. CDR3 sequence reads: CASSLRSGGGEYEQFF. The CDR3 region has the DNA TGTGCCAGCAGCTTGCGGTCAGGGGGCGGTGAGTATGAGCAGTTCTTC.

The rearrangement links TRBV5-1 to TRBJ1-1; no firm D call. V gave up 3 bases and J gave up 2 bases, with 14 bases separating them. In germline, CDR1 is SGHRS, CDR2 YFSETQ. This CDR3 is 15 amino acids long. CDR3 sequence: CASSWGTPANTEAFF. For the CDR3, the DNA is TGCGCCAGCAGCTGGGGTACCCCGGCCAACACTGAAGCTTTCTTT.